This T cell receptor beta chain originates from a study of shared clonotypes between healthy human individuals. CDR1 is SGHTA and CDR2 is FQGNSA in the germline V gene. This CDR3 contains 16 residues. Trimming left V 4 bases short and J 5 bases short, with 17 bases between. This table comes from immunoSEQ multiplex PCR, and its TCRdb copy is limited to in-frame clones, with some not included. Seen here are around 340,000 clones, less than 85% observed once, and the top ten hold about 10%. The chain has TRBV7-2 and TRBJ1-4; D might be TRBD1 (6 bases). This TCR came from a man younger than 45 in good health. Sequencing input: memory CD4+ T cells sorted from blood. The subset was: CD45RA-negative fraction. The CDR3 reads CASSSGAGTRNEKLFF. The DNA of the CDR3 is TGTGCCAGCAGCTCCGGAGCCGGGACAAGGAATGAAAAACTGTTTTTT. The complete variable domain, with remaining parts taken from reference TRBV7-2 and TRBJ1-4, reads GAGVSQSPSNKVTEKGKDVELRCDPISGHTALYWYRQSLGQGLEFLIYFQGNSAPDKSGLPSDRFSAERTGGSVSTLTIQRTQQEDSAVYLCASSSGAGTRNEKLFFGSGTQLSVL.